This TCR beta chain was sequenced in a study of CD8+CD57+ T cells in acquired aplastic anemia. Study observations and caveats: Comparison of patients with controls identified twenty-nine shared CD8+ CDR3 sequences. Patient and control CD8+ Simpson's diversity was not significantly different.

Regarding this clonotype: Its antigen is as yet unknown.

The use of genomic DNA as template underpinned the TCR beta VDJ and CDR3 profiling. TCRdb re-called the reads with MiXCR, one entry per CDR3 protein. Of about 120,000 distinct CDR3 sequences listed, under 65% are singletons. The patients chosen for sequencing had shown expansion of CD8+CD57+ cells (detected by flow cytometry). Receipt of therapy had not occurred in any patient by the time of blood sampling. Looked up from germline, CDR1 is SGHTA and CDR2 is FQGNSA. The CDR3 has 12 amino acids. Trimming removed 2 bases at V and 6 bases at J, with 5 bases between. The clonotype comes from a human donor with aplastic anemia. This chain connects TRBV7-2 to TRBJ2-1; no clear D. The sequenced sample consisted of sorted CD4+, CD8+, or CD8+CD57+ T cells (not recorded which) from PBMCs. CDR3 amino acids: CASSLIGNEQFF. For the CDR3, the DNA is TGTGCCAGCAGCTTAATCGGCAATGAGCAGTTCTTC.